This T cell receptor beta chain was captured in a study of blood T cells in healthy people across ages (dated by TCRdb to between 2014 and 2016). In terms of the full investigation: In model experiments, template switching captured about one uniquely barcoded TCR beta cDNA molecule for every two T cells. To avoid experimental bias, donors of different ages were spread randomly across the sequencing lanes. The donors were split into four age groups: young (average around 15 years), middle-aged (nearly 40), aged (more than 55) and long-lived (approximately 80). Two additional independent replicas of 1 million unique cDNA reads from the same blood draw were analyzed for two donors (one aged 18 to 29 and one aged 80 or older). To track age-related changes in TCR beta repertoire diversity, the study relied on deep sequencing normalized with unique cDNA molecular identifiers.

To note about this clonotype: It has no known antigen specificity. Base qualities are not provided; no much larger clone lies one nucleotide away.

Overall study outcomes, separate from this receptor: Total diversity estimates from one million sequenced T cells were considered lower bounds and underestimates. Compared with the aged group, the long-lived group had more naive CD4+ T cells, fewer expanded clones and increased TCR diversity, a pattern suggesting age selection. Observed TCR beta diversity per million T cells fell roughly linearly with age, and a significant reduction was already apparent by age around 36. Since profiling was done on bulk unsorted PBMCs, naive and antigen-experienced compartments could not be conclusively compared. Observed TCR beta diversity correlated strongly with the percentage of naive T cells measured by flow cytometry. The CMV infection status of donors was not known, potentially confounding age-related changes in expanded clonotypes.

The 39 donors, aged 6 to 90 years, were systemically healthy Caucasian individuals from Russia. Each donor gave 9 to 10 milliliters of peripheral blood, collected into EDTA-treated Vacutainer tubes. Ficoll-Paque density-gradient centrifugation was used to isolate PBMCs, with at least 6.5 million per sample. Total RNA, at least 6 micrograms per sample, was extracted from PBMCs with Trizol reagent. For every donor, flow cytometry on a PBMC aliquot measured the percentage of naive CD45RAhigh/CD27high T cells. The library was produced with 5' RACE. These reads were obtained on an Illumina HiSeq 2500. A second PCR of 7 to 11 cycles was run with a J-beta primer mix and a sample-barcoded 5' primer. A unique molecular identifier was introduced onto each TCR beta cDNA molecule by a template-switch 5' adaptor carrying 12 random nucleotides. Each sample yielded at least 3 million CDR3-containing paired-end reads. First-strand cDNA synthesis was performed from all RNA using the Mint cDNA synthesis kit, with priming by a TRBC-specific oligonucleotide. Following uracil-DNA glycosylase treatment, a first 18-cycle PCR with universal primers M1SS and BC2_uni_R was performed on all cDNA. The source study handled its data this way. Normalization of each sample was performed by random selection of 1 million high-quality reads, each carrying a distinct molecular identifier. Instead of being binned into consensus sequences, reads with shared molecular identifiers were discarded. MiTCR, set to a Q25 quality threshold and the strictest error-elimination algorithm, was used for CDR3 identification, clonotype clustering and error correction. A nonparametric unseen species model with Euler transformation was used to estimate a lower bound on total TCR beta diversity. TCRdb applied fastp at Q25 and MiXCR to the public reads, then kept only in-frame beta chains. Merged by CDR3 protein, the rows form single entries marked with the most common genes and DNA. Here the V and J calls rest on TCRdb's processing, not on the authors' analysis. This sample is represented by roughly 930,000 distinct CDR3 sequences; about 44% of them were singletons. The ten largest clonotypes hold around an eighth of the sample.

The receptor was derived from a man between 25 and 39 years old in good health. The material sequenced was blood.

The encoded CDR3 is CASSWGRAGTDTQYF. The DNA is as follows: TGTGCCAGCAGTTGGGGACGAGCGGGCACAGATACGCAGTATTTT. Recombination linked TRBV12-3 or TRBV12-4 to TRBJ2-3; the D gene could be either TRBD1 or TRBD2, each agreeing at 5 bases. The CDR3 holds 15 amino acids from the cysteine to the phenylalanine. Here the CDR3 DNA is all that survives: 45 bases in frame from base 1. V is shortened by 4 bases, J by 1 base, and the region joining them spans 12 bases.